This TCR beta chain was sequenced in a study of T-cell reconstitution after alpha-beta-depleted transplantation in children. Study-level points and caveats: In some patients, recipient T cells and intrathymic progenitors surviving conditioning explained high day-60 diversity. At around two months after transplant, the alpha-beta T cells were reportedly derived from several hundred expanded clones that came from non-depleted graft cells. At the one-year point after transplant, T-cell counts and TCRbeta diversity were found to come mostly from T cells that had been newly produced.

In this sample, this clonotype turned up many times. The antigen is unknown. The trim removed 4 bases at V and 0 bases at J, leaving 3 bases unmatched. The CDR3 is 15 amino acids. Germline V gene sequence: CDR1 SGHNT, CDR2 YENEEA. During its preparation, the TCRbeta library received unique molecular identifiers. Each CDR3 protein gets one entry after TCRdb re-called the PCR reads with MiXCR. The table records approximately 520,000 distinct CDR3 sequences, over 9.5% of them present only once. The chain uses TRBV11-3 and TRBJ2-5; 9 positions match TRBD2. This TCR was sampled from a female patient aged 2 to 10 who had a stem cell transplant for aplastic anemia, so the T cells may come from the graft donor. Sequenced here: PBMCs, mostly from graft donor cells, sampled 180 days after TCRalphabeta/CD19-depleted stem cell transplant. This CDR3 reads CASSSTSGYQETQYF. CDR3 in DNA: TGTGCCAGCAGCTCAACTAGCGGGTACCAAGAGACCCAGTACTTC.